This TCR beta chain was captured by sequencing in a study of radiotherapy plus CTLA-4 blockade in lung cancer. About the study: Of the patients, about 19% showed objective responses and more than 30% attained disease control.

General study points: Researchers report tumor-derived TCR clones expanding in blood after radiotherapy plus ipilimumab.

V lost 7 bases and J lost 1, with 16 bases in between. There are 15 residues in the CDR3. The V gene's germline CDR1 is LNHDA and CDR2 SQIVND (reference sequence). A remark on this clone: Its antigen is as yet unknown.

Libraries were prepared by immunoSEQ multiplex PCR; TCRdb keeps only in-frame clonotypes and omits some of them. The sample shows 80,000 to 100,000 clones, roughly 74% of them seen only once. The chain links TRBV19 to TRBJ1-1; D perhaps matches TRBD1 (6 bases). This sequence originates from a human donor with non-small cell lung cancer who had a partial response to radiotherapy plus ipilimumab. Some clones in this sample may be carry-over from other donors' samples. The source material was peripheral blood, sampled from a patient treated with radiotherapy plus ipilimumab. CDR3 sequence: CASIPTGSRNTEAFF. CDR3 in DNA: TGTGCCAGTATCCCGACAGGTTCCAGGAACACTGAAGCTTTCTTT.